A single sample gave rise to the 30 T cell receptor beta chains below, sequenced in a study of blood T cell repertoires in COVID-19. Libraries were prepared by immunoSEQ multiplex PCR; TCRdb keeps only in-frame clonotypes and omits some of them. The sample lists approximately 460,000 clones; roughly nine tenths were seen once. Sample: peripheral blood. The receptors were sampled from a man in his late teens or twenties with COVID-19, enrolled during active disease.

The chain is built from TRBV7-6 and TRBJ2-5; 8 bases agree with TRBD1. V lost 1 base, J lost 5 bases, and 3 bases stayed unmatched. This CDR3 has 14 amino acids. Looked up from germline, CDR1 is SGHVS and CDR2 is FNYEAQ. The CDR3: CASSLGQGIETQYF. CDR3 nucleotide sequence: TGTGCCAGCAGCTTAGGACAGGGGATCGAGACCCAGTACTTC.

The chain recombines TRBV5-1 with TRBJ1-1; 8 positions agree with TRBD1. V dropped 4 bases and J dropped 0; count of bases not matched to a gene: 8. The CDR3 sequence is 16 residues long. In germline, CDR1 is SGHRS, CDR2 YFSETQ. The CDR3 loop is CASSHRTGSVNTEAFF. In DNA form, the CDR3 reads TGCGCCAGCAGCCACCGGACAGGGTCCGTGAACACTGAAGCTTTCTTT.

This clone was seen once. The rearrangement joins TRBV25-1 to TRBJ2-7, with D perhaps TRBD2 (5 bases). The length of the CDR3 is 13 residues. The V gene's germline CDR1 is MGHDK and CDR2 SYGVNS. Trimming removed 4 bases from V and 2 bases from J, with 9 bases in between. The CDR3 sequence: CASSAPGTYEQYF. For the CDR3, the DNA is TGTGCCAGCAGTGCCCCGGGGACCTACGAGCAGTACTTC.

The J gene is TRBJ2-3, the V gene TRBV12-3 or TRBV12-4, with 9 bases that match TRBD1. The CDR3 has 13 amino acids. Trimming cost V 6 bases and J 14 bases; bases outside gene matches: 12. CDR3 protein: CASRSSKGTGLYF. As DNA, the CDR3 is TGTGCCAGCAGATCATCCAAGGGGACAGGGCTGTATTTT.

The chain joins TRBV19 to TRBJ2-1; D gene uncertain. Trimming left V 4 bases short and J 3 bases short, with 4 bases between. CDR1 and CDR2 (germline): LNHDA, SQIVND (reference sequence). The CDR3 is 12 amino acids. The CDR3 loop reads CASSTNYNEQFF. The CDR3 DNA reads as TGTGCCAGTAGTACCAACTACAATGAGCAGTTCTTC.

In its sample, this clone was seen once. The chain links TRBV3-1 (or the pseudogene TRBV3-2) to TRBJ1-2; D is uncertain. The CDR3 is 11 residues long. V shed 3 bases and J shed 8 bases, with 7 bases lying between them. In germline, CDR1 is LGHDT, CDR2 YNNKEL (reference sequence). CDR3 sequence reads: CASSHGSGYTF. CDR3 bases: TGTGCCAGCAGCCACGGGTCGGGCTACACCTTC.

The chain employs TRBV7-2 and TRBJ2-5; TRBD2 might be the D (7 bases). Germline CDR1 reads SGHTA; CDR2 reads FQGNSA. This CDR3 comprises 18 residues. Deletions cut 1 base from V and 4 bases from J, with 22 bases between. CDR3 in DNA: TGTGCCAGCAGCTTAGTGCCGGGGGGCCGTGTGAAAGGAGAGACCCAGTACTTC. As protein: CASSLVPGGRVKGETQYF.

The rearrangement uses TRBV7-8 and TRBJ2-7; unclear D gene. Trimming removed 1 base from V and 5 bases from J, with 12 bases in between. The germline V gene encodes CDR1 SGHVS and CDR2 FQNEAQ. The length of the CDR3 is 14 residues. The CDR3 reads CASSLGSGLDEQYF. CDR3 bases: TGTGCCAGCAGCTTAGGTTCAGGCCTGGACGAGCAGTACTTC. The full variable domain, rest sourced from reference TRBV7-8 and TRBJ2-7, is GAGVSQSPRYKVAKRGQDVALRCDPISGHVSLFWYQQALGQGPEFLTYFQNEAQLDKSGLPSDRFFAERPEGSVSTLKIQRTQQEDSAVYLCASSLGSGLDEQYFGPGTRLTVT.

The genes are TRBV30 and TRBJ1-1; 10 bases are a match to TRBD1. CDR3 size: 17 residues. After removal of 0 bases from V and 0 bases from J, the junction contained 7 bases not matched to a gene. From germline, CDR1 is GTSNPN and CDR2 SVGIG (reference sequence). In DNA, the CDR3 is TGTGCCTGGAGTGTACGACCGGGACAGGGGATGAACACTGAAGCTTTCTTT. This gives the protein CAWSVRPGQGMNTEAFF.

CDR3 nucleotides: TGTGCCAGCAGTCGACAGGGTGTGGTCGCTTTCTTT. Protein product: CASSRQGVVAFF. This sequence joins TRBV25-1 and TRBJ1-1; TRBD1 aligns across 7 bases. Germline CDR1 and CDR2: MGHDK and SYGVNS. The length of the CDR3 is 12 residues. V was pared by 5 bases and J by 11 bases, with 8 bases of the junction left unmatched.

Regarding this clone: The sample carries other DNA sequences with the same CDR3. The chain couples TRBV4-1 to TRBJ2-7; D is possibly TRBD1 (5 bases). From germline, CDR1 is MGHRA and CDR2 YSYEKL. Trimming left V 1 base short and J 5 bases short, with 9 bases between. CDR3 size: 13 residues. The CDR3 DNA reads as TGCGCCAGCAGCCAAGGGCAGGGCGACGAGCAGTACTTC. Translation gives CASSQGQGDEQYF.

The genes are TRBV14 and TRBJ1-6, with D maybe TRBD1 (5 bases). The CDR3 sequence is 15 residues long. The V and J ends lost 0 bases and 7 bases respectively, with 10 bases between them. Germline values: CDR1 SGHDN, CDR2 FVKESK. CDR3 coding DNA: TGTGCCAGCAGCCAAGATAGTGGGGGGAATTCACCCCTCCACTTT. Translated, it gives CASSQDSGGNSPLHF.

The chain couples TRBV3-1 (or the pseudogene TRBV3-2) to TRBJ2-7; 10 positions agree with TRBD2. In germline, CDR1 is LGHDT, CDR2 YNNKEL (reference sequence). Germline trimming cut 3 bases from V and 6 bases from J; bases unmatched to any gene: 8. This CDR3 has 15 residues. This CDR3 reads CASSQESGGVVEQYF. The CDR3 bases are TGTGCCAGCAGCCAGGAAAGCGGGGGGGTAGTCGAGCAGTACTTC.

CDR3 in amino acids: CASRQAFSYEQYF. Here the CDR3 DNA reads TGTGCCAGCAGACAGGCGTTCTCCTACGAGCAGTACTTC. The chain links TRBV7-9 to TRBJ2-7, with D possibly TRBD1 on 5 matching bases. CDR3 length equals 13 residues. V shed 6 bases and J shed 0 bases, with 9 bases lying between them. Per germline, CDR1 SEHNR and CDR2 FQNEAQ (reference sequence).

This CDR3 reads CASSAGGSGKHEQFF. For the CDR3, the DNA is TGTGCCAGCAGCGCCGGGGGTAGCGGCAAACATGAGCAGTTCTTC. This sequence joins TRBV7-8 and TRBJ2-1, with D tentatively TRBD2 (6 bases). The CDR3 loop spans 15 amino acids. CDR1 is SGHVS and CDR2 is FQNEAQ in the germline V gene. Trimming shortened V by 5 bases and J by 8 bases, and 19 bases separated the two germline ends.

This chain links TRBV7-9 with TRBJ2-3, with a weak D call TRBD1 (6 bases). The CDR3 extends over 16 amino acids. With 1 base removed from V and 0 bases from J, the gap between germline ends came to 11 bases. Germline CDR1 and CDR2: SEHNR and FQNEAQ (reference sequence). CDR3 amino acids: CASSLEQGGSTDTQYF. As DNA, the CDR3 is TGTGCCAGCAGCTTAGAACAGGGTGGGAGCACAGATACGCAGTATTTT.

This clone has just a few counts. V is TRBV7-2 and J is TRBJ2-7; D is possibly TRBD1 (8 bases). The V end lost 6 bases, the J end lost 3 bases, and 15 bases lay between the germline ends. CDR3 length equals 14 residues. CDR1 is SGHTA and CDR2 is FQGNSA in the germline V gene. DNA of the CDR3: TGTGCCAGCAGTCCCTACAGGGGGGGCTACGAGCAGTACTTC. Amino acid sequence: CASSPYRGGYEQYF. The entire variable domain, with the rest obtained from reference TRBV7-2 and TRBJ2-7, is as follows: GAGVSQSPSNKVTEKGKDVELRCDPISGHTALYWYRQSLGQGLEFLIYFQGNSAPDKSGLPSDRFSAERTGGSVSTLTIQRTQQEDSAVYLCASSPYRGGYEQYFGPGTRLTVT.

This clone has more than one count but fewer than ten. The rearrangement joins TRBV2 to TRBJ2-5, with a tentative D call TRBD2 (5 bases). The CDR3 consists of 13 residues. Trimming removed 4 bases at V and 13 bases at J, with 19 bases between. Germline loops: CDR1 SNHLY, CDR2 FYNNEI. CDR3 bases: TGTGCCAGCAGTGCCCCCCAGAGGGTAGCGACGTACTTC. Protein: CASSAPQRVATYF.

The chain joins TRBV15 to TRBJ2-1; D unclear. V gave up 5 bases and J gave up 1 base, with 6 bases separating them. Germline CDR1 is LNHNV and CDR2 is YYDKDF (reference sequence). There are 13 residues in the CDR3. CDR3: CATSSKSYNEQFF. CDR3 DNA sequence: TGTGCCACCAGCTCTAAGTCCTACAATGAGCAGTTCTTC.

This clone was recorded a few times. V and J are TRBV15 and TRBJ1-1; D gene unclear. Deletions cut 1 base from V and 5 bases from J, with 17 bases between. There are 16 residues in the CDR3. Germline V gene sequence: CDR1 LNHNV, CDR2 YYDKDF (reference sequence). The DNA for the CDR3 is TGTGCCACCAGCAGAGGGGGAACTGTGAGGGATACTGAAGCTTTCTTT. It yields the protein CATSRGGTVRDTEAFF.

V is TRBV19 and J is TRBJ2-7; 9 nucleotides match TRBD2. Looked up from germline, CDR1 is LNHDA and CDR2 is SQIVND (reference sequence). With V trimmed by 2 bases and J by 2 bases, 4 bases remained unmatched. The CDR3 consists of 15 residues. The CDR3 region is CASSIPGGRAYEQYF. The CDR3 region has the DNA TGTGCCAGTAGTATACCGGGCGGGAGGGCCTACGAGCAGTACTTC.

This chain links TRBV5-5 with TRBJ1-4; D perhaps matches TRBD1 (5 bases). The CDR3 is 15 residues long. CDR1 and CDR2 (germline): SGHKS, YYEKEE (reference sequence). Trimming removed 0 bases at V and 7 bases at J, with 13 bases between. CDR3 in amino acids: CASSLEGQGSEKLFF. Written as DNA, the CDR3 is TGTGCCAGCAGCTTGGAAGGGCAGGGTAGTGAAAAACTGTTTTTT.

Here the CDR3 DNA reads TGTGCCAGCAGTGGAATCAGTAATGAAAAACTGTTTTTT. This sequence encodes CASSGISNEKLFF. The chain employs TRBV2 and TRBJ1-4; D gene ambiguous. Deletions cut 4 bases from V and 4 bases from J, with 7 bases between. This CDR3 comprises 13 residues. Germline assignment: CDR1 SNHLY and CDR2 FYNNEI.

The chain uses TRBV19 and TRBJ2-2, with D possibly TRBD2 on 6 matching bases. The germline gives CDR1 LNHDA, CDR2 SQIVND (reference sequence). CDR3 length equals 14 residues. V lost 4 bases, J lost 6 bases, and 12 bases lay in between. CDR3 region: CASSTGGDPGELFF. CDR3 nucleotide sequence: TGTGCCAGTAGTACCGGCGGGGACCCCGGGGAGCTGTTTTTT. Combining the CDR3 with reference TRBV19 and TRBJ2-2 gives the whole variable domain DGGITQSPKYLFRKEGQNVTLSCEQNLNHDAMYWYRQDPGQGLRLIYYSQIVNDFQKGDIAEGYSVSREKKESFPLTVTSAQKNPTAFYLCASSTGGDPGELFFGEGSRLTVL.

This clone was seen just once. The chain combines TRBV9 with TRBJ2-3, with 7 positions matching TRBD2. The junction had 2 bases not matched to a gene; V was cut back by 1 base and J by 0 bases. The CDR3 has 15 amino acids. Germline V gene data show CDR1 as SGDLS and CDR2 as YYNGEE. The CDR3 DNA sequence: TGTGCCAGCAGCGTATCTAGCGGAAGCACAGATACGCAGTATTTT. Protein sequence: CASSVSSGSTDTQYF.

The sample holds one count of this clone. The chain uses TRBV24-1 and TRBJ2-3, with a weak D call TRBD2 (6 bases). Germline values: CDR1 KGHDR, CDR2 SFDVKD. V was cut by 3 bases and J by 8 bases, with 11 bases left in between. The CDR3 consists of 13 residues. In DNA, the CDR3 is TGTGCCACCAGTGATGGGACTTCGGCTACGCAGTATTTT. It encodes CATSDGTSATQYF.

V usage is TRBV6-5 and J usage is TRBJ1-1; 9 bases map to TRBD1. The trim removed 4 bases at V and 8 bases at J, leaving 5 bases unmatched. The CDR3 totals 13 residues. Germline loops: CDR1 MNHEY, CDR2 SVGAGI. For the CDR3, the DNA is TGTGCCAGCAGTTTCGGACAGGGGACAGAAGCTTTCTTT. Encoded protein: CASSFGQGTEAFF.

This clone was recorded once. The CDR3 DNA is TGCGCCAGCAGCTTGCAGGGGACCGGTAATTCACCCCTCCACTTT. Its protein product is CASSLQGTGNSPLHF. The rearrangement joins TRBV5-1 to TRBJ1-6; TRBD1 is a possible D gene (6 bases). This CDR3 has 15 amino acids. Germline lookup yields CDR1 SGHRS and CDR2 YFSETQ. V gave up 1 base and J gave up 6 bases, with 11 bases separating them.

This clone was recorded only once. This chain connects TRBV2 to TRBJ2-7, with D perhaps TRBD1 (5 bases). CDR1 and CDR2 (germline): SNHLY, FYNNEI. There are 14 residues in the CDR3. Trimming stripped 3 bases from V and 7 bases from J, with 16 bases between. The CDR3 bases are TGTGCCAGCAGTGATTCCCCCCTCAGGGTAGAGCAGTACTTC. Translated: CASSDSPLRVEQYF.

This clone was seen once. This chain uses TRBV15 with TRBJ1-2, with 9 bases aligning to TRBD1. With V trimmed by 0 bases and J by 8 bases, 7 bases remained unmatched. Germline assignment: CDR1 LNHNV and CDR2 YYDKDF (reference sequence). The CDR3 covers 15 residues. In DNA, the CDR3 is TGTGCCACCAGCAGAGATCGGGACAGGGCGGTGGGCTACACCTTC. Its translation is CATSRDRDRAVGYTF.